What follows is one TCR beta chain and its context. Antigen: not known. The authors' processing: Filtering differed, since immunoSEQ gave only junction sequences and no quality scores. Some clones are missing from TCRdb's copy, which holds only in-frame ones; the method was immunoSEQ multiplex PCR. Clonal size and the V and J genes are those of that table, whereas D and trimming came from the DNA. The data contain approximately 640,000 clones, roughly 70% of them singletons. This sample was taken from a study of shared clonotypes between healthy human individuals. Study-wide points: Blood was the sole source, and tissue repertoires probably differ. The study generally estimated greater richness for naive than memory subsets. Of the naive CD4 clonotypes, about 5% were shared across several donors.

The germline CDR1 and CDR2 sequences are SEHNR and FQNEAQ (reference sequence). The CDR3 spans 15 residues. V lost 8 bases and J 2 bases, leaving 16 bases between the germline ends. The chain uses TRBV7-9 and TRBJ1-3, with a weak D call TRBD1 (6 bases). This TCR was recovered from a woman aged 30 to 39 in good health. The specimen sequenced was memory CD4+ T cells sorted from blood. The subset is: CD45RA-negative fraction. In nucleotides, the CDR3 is TGTGCCAGCCCAGAAGGGGGGTTGGCTGGAAACACCATATATTTT. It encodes CASPEGGLAGNTIYF.